The present T cell receptor (beta chain) was sequenced within a study of blood T cell repertoires in COVID-19. The overall study: In each case, the material was cDNA or gDNA derived from T cells, B-cell-depleted T cells, or PBMCs.

In the study's own analysis: Reference gene primer amplification gave estimated nucleated cell counts. Sequenced by immunoSEQ multiplex PCR; TCRdb stores in-frame clones only, minus some. The DNA gave D and trimming, while V, J and clone size come from that table. The sample holds approximately 63,000 clones, approximately 86% seen once. The V gene's germline CDR1 is SGDLS and CDR2 YYNGEE. The V gene end was trimmed by 2 bases and the J gene end by 9 bases; junction bases not matched to a gene: 11. There are 17 residues in the CDR3. Sequenced material: peripheral blood. The receptor's source is a woman of 80 years or more with active COVID-19. The chain joins TRBV9 to TRBJ2-1; 13 bases are shared with TRBD2. CDR3 region: CASSVTLTSGGLGEQFF. CDR3 bases: TGTGCCAGCAGCGTTACCCTGACTAGCGGGGGGCTAGGTGAGCAGTTCTTC.